A single sample gave rise to the 16 T cell receptor beta chains below, sequenced in a study of CD8 T cells in Susac syndrome. Reverse transcription of about 0.5 to 1 ug RNA was carried out with random hexamers. TCRdb recomputed calls from the immunoSEQ multiplex PCR reads with MiXCR, one row per CDR3 protein. The repertoire holds tens of thousands of distinct CDR3 sequences, with around 94% as singletons. The specimen sequenced was CD4+ T cells from PBMCs. The origin of the receptors is a human donor with Susac syndrome.

V gene TRBV7-2 combines with J gene TRBJ2-1; 11 bases agree with TRBD2. This CDR3 is built from 16 residues. Germline CDR1 and CDR2: SGHTA and FQGNSA. After removal of 3 bases from V and 7 bases from J, the junction contained 8 bases not matched to a gene. CDR3 DNA sequence: TGTGCCAGCAGCTTGAAGGTTTCTAGCGGGAGGAATGAGCAGTTCTTC. Residues: CASSLKVSSGRNEQFF.

This clonotype has a single count. V gene TRBV5-1 combines with J gene TRBJ2-5, with 9 bases matching TRBD2. The V gene's germline CDR1 is SGHRS and CDR2 YFSETQ. V lost 4 bases, J lost 5 bases, and 12 bases stayed unmatched. CDR3 length: 16 residues. The CDR3 DNA follows: TGCGCCAGCAGCCGATCGGGACTAGCATCGCGGGAGACCCAGTACTTC. It is translated as CASSRSGLASRETQYF.

This sequence joins TRBV19 and TRBJ2-3; D remains unclear. CDR1 LNHDA and CDR2 SQIVND come from the germline V gene (reference sequence). Trimming pared 5 bases from V and 1 base from J, leaving 7 bases between. The CDR3 length is 13 residues. The CDR3 is CASSLSGTDTQYF. CDR3 bases: TGTGCCAGTAGTCTCTCTGGCACAGATACGCAGTATTTT.

The V call is TRBV5-1, the J call TRBJ1-1; D is uncertain. This CDR3 contains 14 residues. Trimming cost V 2 bases and J 2 bases, with 10 bases left between them. The germline CDR1 and CDR2 sequences are SGHRS and YFSETQ. In nucleotides, the CDR3 is TGCGCCAGCAGCTTTAGGTCCGACAACACTGAAGCTTTCTTT. Translated, it gives CASSFRSDNTEAFF.

The V gene is TRBV12-3 or TRBV12-4, the J gene TRBJ2-4, with 9 bases identical to TRBD1. The CDR3 is 14 amino acids. Trimming at V came to 3 bases and at J to 4 bases, leaving 1 base not matched to a gene. In DNA, the CDR3 is TGTGCCAGCAGTTTTGGGACAGGGAAAAACATTCAGTACTTC. Translating it yields CASSFGTGKNIQYF.

The chain couples TRBV15 to TRBJ2-6; D is unresolved. Trimming took 4 bases from V and 0 from J, leaving 7 bases between them. Germline CDR1 LNHNV, CDR2 YYDKDF (reference sequence). This CDR3 is built from 15 residues. CDR3 residues: CATSKVRSGANVLTF. The CDR3 region has the DNA TGTGCCACCAGCAAGGTCCGCTCTGGGGCCAACGTCCTGACTTTC.

J is TRBJ2-4 and V is TRBV27; D is perhaps TRBD1 (6 bases). The CDR3 loop spans 17 amino acids. Trimming took 6 bases from V and 0 from J, leaving 18 bases between them. CDR1 and CDR2 from the germline V gene are MNHEY and SMNVEV (reference sequence). CDR3 loop: CASRAIQGISAKNIQYF. The CDR3 bases are TGTGCCAGCAGAGCTATACAGGGTATCTCAGCCAAAAACATTCAGTACTTC.

The rearrangement joins TRBV30 to TRBJ2-2; TRBD1 matches at 7 bases. CDR1 GTSNPN and CDR2 SVGIG come from the germline V gene (reference sequence). This CDR3 spans 13 amino acids. Trimming took 5 bases from V and 7 from J; bases not matched to a gene: 7. The CDR3 protein is CAWARQGGGELFF. CDR3 DNA sequence: TGTGCCTGGGCCCGACAGGGCGGCGGGGAGCTGTTTTTT. Looking up the rest from reference TRBV30 and TRBJ2-2 gives the full variable domain: SQTIHQWPATLVQPVGSPLSLECTVEGTSNPNLYWYRQAAGRGLQLLFYSVGIGQISSEVPQNLSASRPQDRQFILSSKKLLLSDSGFYLCAWARQGGGELFFGEGSRLTVL.

The gene calls are TRBV28 and TRBJ1-1; D uncertain. V dropped 6 bases and J dropped 7 bases, with 15 bases sitting between them. This CDR3 comprises 13 residues. In germline, CDR1 is MDHEN, CDR2 SYDVKM. The CDR3 DNA reads TGTGCCAGCAGCCCACTGACGGACTATGAAGCTTTCTTT. Protein product: CASSPLTDYEAFF.

V and J are TRBV14 and TRBJ2-7; weak D call: TRBD1 (6 bases). The V gene's germline CDR1 is SGHDN and CDR2 FVKESK. CDR3 size: 12 residues. Between the trimmed V and J ends, which lost 8 bases and 2 bases, there was a span of 10 bases. The CDR3 reads CASSGHTYEQYF. CDR3 DNA sequence: TGTGCCAGCTCGGGACACACCTACGAGCAGTACTTC.

V and J are TRBV19 and TRBJ2-1; 8 bases are shared with TRBD2. Germline V CDR1 and CDR2: LNHDA, SQIVND (reference sequence). J gave up 9 bases and V 6 bases, and 16 bases lay outside the gene matches. This CDR3 is built from 16 residues. The CDR3 sequence: CASRAPEAGGRGEQFF. The CDR3 coding sequence is TGTGCCAGTAGGGCTCCGGAGGCGGGGGGCCGGGGTGAGCAGTTCTTC.

The rearrangement uses TRBV15 and TRBJ1-6, with 11 bases identical to TRBD1. The CDR3 runs 14 residues. Germline V CDR1 and CDR2: LNHNV, YYDKDF (reference sequence). J lost 12 bases, V lost 3 bases, and 4 bases had no gene match. The CDR3 loop is CATSSGTGGRPLHF. The DNA for the CDR3 is TGTGCCACCAGCAGCGGGACAGGGGGTCGACCCCTCCACTTT. The full variable domain, in which reference TRBV15 and TRBJ1-6 provide the parts outside the CDR3, is DAMVIQNPRYQVTQFGKPVTLSCSQTLNHNVMYWYQQKSSQAPKLLFHYYDKDFNNEADTPDNFQSRRPNTSFCFLDIRSPGLGDTAMYLCATSSGTGGRPLHFGNGTRLTVT.

The V gene is TRBV28, the J gene TRBJ1-2; D gene uncertain. Germline CDR1 and CDR2: MDHEN and SYDVKM. V was pared by 1 base and J by 9 bases, with 12 bases between. CDR3 length equals 13 residues. The CDR3 DNA follows: TGTGCCAGCAGTTTATCGGCCAGCACCAGCTACACCTTC. Encoded protein: CASSLSASTSYTF.

The J gene is TRBJ2-3, the V gene TRBV24-1; TRBD2 agrees at 8 bases. The CDR3 is made up of 17 amino acids. Germline CDR1 is KGHDR and CDR2 is SFDVKD. Trimming at V came to 2 bases and at J to 3 bases, leaving 9 bases not matched to a gene. CDR3 amino acids: CATSDSASGRFTDTQYF. The CDR3 DNA reads TGTGCCACCAGTGATTCAGCTAGCGGGCGCTTTACAGATACGCAGTATTTT.

The V and J genes are TRBV20-1 and TRBJ1-1; D is possibly TRBD1 (6 bases). The CDR3 spans 12 residues. Germline assignment: CDR1 DFQATT and CDR2 SNEGSKA (reference sequence). V lost 6 bases and J lost 7, with 15 bases in between. The CDR3 here is CSANTGSSEAFF. The CDR3 coding sequence is TGCAGTGCAAATACAGGGAGTAGTGAAGCTTTCTTT.

The chain has TRBV29-1 and TRBJ2-6, with unresolved D. This CDR3 contains 13 residues. Trimming removed 6 bases at V and 1 base at J, with 7 bases between. CDR1 SQVTM and CDR2 ANQGSEA come from the germline V gene. CDR3 protein: CSVTPSGANVLTF. CDR3 DNA: TGCAGCGTCACCCCGTCTGGGGCCAACGTCCTGACTTTC.